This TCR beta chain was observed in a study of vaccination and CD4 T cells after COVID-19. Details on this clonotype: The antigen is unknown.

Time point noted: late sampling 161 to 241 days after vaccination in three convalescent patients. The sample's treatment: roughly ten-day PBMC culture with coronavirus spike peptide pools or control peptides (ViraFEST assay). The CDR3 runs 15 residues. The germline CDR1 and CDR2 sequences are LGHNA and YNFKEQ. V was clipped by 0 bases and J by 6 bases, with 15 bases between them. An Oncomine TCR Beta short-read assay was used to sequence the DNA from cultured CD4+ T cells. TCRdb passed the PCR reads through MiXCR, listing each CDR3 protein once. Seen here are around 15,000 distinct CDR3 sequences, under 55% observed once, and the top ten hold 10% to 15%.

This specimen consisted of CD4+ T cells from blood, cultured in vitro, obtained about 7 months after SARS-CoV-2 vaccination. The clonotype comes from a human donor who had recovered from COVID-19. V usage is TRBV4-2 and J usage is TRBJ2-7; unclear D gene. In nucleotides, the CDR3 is TGTGCCAGCAGCCAAGATCAGTACCGGCGGACCGAGCAGTACTTC. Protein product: CASSQDQYRRTEQYF.